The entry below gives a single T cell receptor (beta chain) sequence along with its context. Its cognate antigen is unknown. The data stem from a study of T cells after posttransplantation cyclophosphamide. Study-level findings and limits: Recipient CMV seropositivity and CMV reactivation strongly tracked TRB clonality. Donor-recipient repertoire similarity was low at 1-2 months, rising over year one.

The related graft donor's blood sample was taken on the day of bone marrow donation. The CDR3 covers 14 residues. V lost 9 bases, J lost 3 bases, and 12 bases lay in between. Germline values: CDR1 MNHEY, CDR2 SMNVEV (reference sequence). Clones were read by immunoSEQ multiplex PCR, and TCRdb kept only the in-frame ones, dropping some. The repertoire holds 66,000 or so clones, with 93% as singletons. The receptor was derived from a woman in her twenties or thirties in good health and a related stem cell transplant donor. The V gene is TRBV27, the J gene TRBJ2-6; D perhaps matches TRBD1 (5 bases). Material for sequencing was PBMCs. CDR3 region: CARPDRSGANVLTF. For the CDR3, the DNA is TGTGCCAGGCCCGACAGAAGTGGGGCCAACGTCCTGACTTTC.